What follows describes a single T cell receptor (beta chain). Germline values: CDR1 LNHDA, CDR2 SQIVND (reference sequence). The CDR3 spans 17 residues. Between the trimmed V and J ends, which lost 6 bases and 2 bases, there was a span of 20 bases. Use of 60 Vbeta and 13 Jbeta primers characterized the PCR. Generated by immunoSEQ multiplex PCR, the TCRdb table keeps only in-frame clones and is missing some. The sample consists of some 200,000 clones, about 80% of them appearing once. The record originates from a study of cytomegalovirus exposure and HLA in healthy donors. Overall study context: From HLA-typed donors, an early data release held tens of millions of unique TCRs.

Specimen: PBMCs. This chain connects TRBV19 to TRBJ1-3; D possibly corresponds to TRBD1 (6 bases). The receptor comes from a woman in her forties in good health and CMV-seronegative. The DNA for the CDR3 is TGTGCCAGTAGCCATGACAGGTTGTCATCCACTGGAAACACCATATATTTT. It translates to CASSHDRLSSTGNTIYF.